What follows are 15 T cell receptor beta chains derived from one specimen sequenced in a study of blood T cell repertoires in COVID-19. The repertoire was sequenced with immunoSEQ multiplex PCR; TCRdb's copy has only in-frame clones and lacks some. The data hold 95,000 to 150,000 clones, with approximately 87% observed a single time. Sample: peripheral blood. These receptors came from a woman aged 45-59 years with acute or convalescent COVID-19.

The V call is TRBV12-3 or TRBV12-4, the J call TRBJ2-1; TRBD2 matches at 8 bases. V lost 5 bases to trimming and J lost 6 bases; unmatched junction nucleotides: 3. This CDR3 is 13 amino acids long. The CDR3 loop reads CASSRTSTNEQFF. The CDR3 bases are TGTGCCAGCAGTCGGACTAGCACCAATGAGCAGTTCTTC.

This clone was seen a handful of times. The chain couples TRBV6-2 or TRBV6-3 to TRBJ1-2; 8 bases fit TRBD1. CDR3 length: 14 amino acids. CDR1 is MNHEY and CDR2 is SVGEGT in the germline V gene. With 2 bases clipped from V and 4 bases from J, the junction kept 3 bases outside the gene matches. Written as DNA, the CDR3 is TGTGCCAGCAGTTACCGACAGGGGACCTATGGCTACACCTTC. Protein product: CASSYRQGTYGYTF.

The chain recombines TRBV18 with TRBJ1-2, with D tentatively TRBD1 (6 bases). The V gene lost 5 bases and the J gene lost 6 bases, with 16 bases spanning the gap. Per germline, CDR1 KGHSH and CDR2 LQKENI. The CDR3 sequence is 14 residues long. In nucleotides, the CDR3 is TGTGCCAGCTCAACAGGATTCAGGGGAGATGGCTACACCTTC. Amino acids: CASSTGFRGDGYTF.

The chain combines TRBV27 with TRBJ1-5, with 8 bases fitting TRBD1. The CDR3 length is 15 residues. Per germline, CDR1 MNHEY and CDR2 SMNVEV (reference sequence). Unmatched junction bases numbered 3, after V lost 2 bases and J lost 3 bases. CDR3 nucleotide sequence: TGTGCCAGCAGTTTAAACAGGGGGTTCAATCAGCCCCAGCATTTT. This translates into CASSLNRGFNQPQHF.

The chain joins TRBV18 to TRBJ1-5; 7 nucleotides match TRBD1. Germline V gives CDR1 KGHSH, CDR2 LQKENI. The CDR3 totals 15 residues. V dropped 5 bases and J dropped 7; count of bases not matched to a gene: 11. As DNA, the CDR3 is TGTGCCAGCTCATTCGGACAGGTCCTGGAACAGCCCCAGCATTTT. This sequence encodes CASSFGQVLEQPQHF.

The gene calls are TRBV14 and TRBJ2-7; D is ambiguous. The CDR3 is 15 amino acids. Per germline, CDR1 SGHDN and CDR2 FVKESK. Deletions cut 2 bases from V and 0 bases from J, with 11 bases between. The CDR3 DNA is TGTGCCAGCAGCCAATTTAGTGTCAACTCCTACGAGCAGTACTTC. The encoded protein is CASSQFSVNSYEQYF.

V and J are TRBV11-2 and TRBJ2-5; 7 bases fit TRBD2. The CDR3 length is 15 residues. The trim removed 0 bases at V and 5 bases at J, leaving 6 bases unmatched. Germline CDR1 reads SGHAT; CDR2 reads FQNNGV. This chain's CDR3 is CASSLDGTIRETQYF. In DNA, the CDR3 is TGTGCCAGCAGCTTAGACGGGACTATAAGGGAGACCCAGTACTTC.

The chain couples TRBV29-1 to TRBJ1-2; 7 nucleotides agree with TRBD1. J gave up 4 bases and V 6 bases, and 11 bases lay outside the gene matches. From germline, CDR1 is SQVTM and CDR2 ANQGSEA. The CDR3 loop spans 14 amino acids. Here the CDR3 reads CSVQPVTGLYGYTF. CDR3 in DNA: TGCAGCGTCCAACCTGTGACAGGGCTCTATGGCTACACCTTC.

V and J are TRBV19 and TRBJ2-2; 9 nucleotides agree with TRBD2. Germline loops: CDR1 LNHDA, CDR2 SQIVND (reference sequence). The CDR3 is 14 amino acids. V shed 7 bases, J shed 4 bases, and the junction held 4 bases outside the gene matches. This CDR3 is CASKGSGSTGELFF. In DNA, the CDR3 is TGTGCCAGTAAAGGTAGCGGGAGCACCGGGGAGCTGTTTTTT. The variable domain in full, completed from reference TRBV19 and TRBJ2-2, reads DGGITQSPKYLFRKEGQNVTLSCEQNLNHDAMYWYRQDPGQGLRLIYYSQIVNDFQKGDIAEGYSVSREKKESFPLTVTSAQKNPTAFYLCASKGSGSTGELFFGEGSRLTVL.

CDR3 DNA sequence: TGTGCCAGCAGCCAAGATAGGCGAACAGACTACAATGAGCAGTTCTTC. Protein sequence: CASSQDRRTDYNEQFF. V and J are TRBV4-2 and TRBJ2-1; no clear D gene. V shed 0 bases and J shed 3 bases, with 12 bases lying between them. The CDR3 is made up of 16 amino acids. Germline lookup yields CDR1 LGHNA and CDR2 YNFKEQ.

V usage is TRBV10-3 and J usage is TRBJ1-2, with D hard to call. Per germline, CDR1 ENHRY and CDR2 SYGVKD. V lost 3 bases, J lost 6 bases, and 17 bases lay in between. This CDR3 is 15 amino acids long. CDR3 DNA sequence: TGTGCCATCAGTGATGAGGGAGGGCGTCCAGATGGCTACACCTTC. This sequence encodes CAISDEGGRPDGYTF.

The CDR3 protein is CASSESVQGRDTQYF. The CDR3, as DNA: TGCGCCAGCAGCGAATCGGTTCAGGGGCGGGATACGCAGTATTTT. The chain employs TRBV4-1 and TRBJ2-3; D is perhaps TRBD1 (6 bases). V shed 5 bases and J shed 6 bases, with 18 bases lying between them. Germline values: CDR1 MGHRA, CDR2 YSYEKL. The CDR3 consists of 15 residues.

This clone was detected a few times. The chain carries TRBV5-6 and TRBJ1-2, with TRBD1 as a possible D gene (6 bases). The CDR3 covers 14 residues. Trimming took off 2 bases at V and 1 base at J, with 9 bases between the two ends. Germline assignment: CDR1 SGHDT and CDR2 YYEEEE. CDR3 coding DNA: TGTGCCAGCAGCTTAGGACAGCTTAACTATGGCTACACCTTC. It codes for CASSLGQLNYGYTF.

The V call is TRBV5-1, the J call TRBJ2-5; 9 nucleotides agree with TRBD1. CDR3 length: 16 amino acids. The V and J ends lost 2 bases and 6 bases, in that order; junction bases with no gene match: 11. Germline V gene data show CDR1 as SGHRS and CDR2 as YFSETQ. The CDR3, as DNA: TGCGCCAGCAGCTTAGCCATGAGGACAGGGGTGCAGACCCAGTACTTC. This codes for CASSLAMRTGVQTQYF.

The V and J genes are TRBV4-1 and TRBJ2-2; the match to TRBD2 covers 7 bases. CDR3 size: 17 residues. V gave up 1 base and J gave up 6 bases; unmatched junction bases: 11. Per germline, CDR1 MGHRA and CDR2 YSYEKL. The CDR3 is CASSQAPAGTRSGELFF. The DNA for the CDR3 is TGCGCCAGCAGCCAAGCCCCAGCGGGGACCCGATCCGGGGAGCTGTTTTTT.